Listed here are 18 T cell receptor beta chains from one sample, sequenced in a study of identical twins. TCRdb analysed the 5' RACE reads with MiXCR anew, one entry per CDR3 protein. The repertoire includes under 500,000 distinct CDR3 sequences, 13% to 15% of them detected once, and more than 0.8% sits in the top ten. These data were also reused for a study on yellow fever vaccine responses in identical twins.

Input material: CD4+ T cells sorted from blood. The receptors here all came from a woman between 18 and 29 years old in good health.

The rearrangement joins TRBV11-2 to TRBJ2-2; 10 bases map to TRBD2. Germline lookup yields CDR1 SGHAT and CDR2 FQNNGV. V shed 8 bases and J 5 bases; nucleotides not matched to a gene: 11. The CDR3 loop spans 16 amino acids. DNA for the CDR3: TGTGCCAGCTCCTTAAATCTAGCGGGAGTTACCGGGGAGCTGTTTTTT. Translation: CASSLNLAGVTGELFF. Full variable domain (rest looked up from reference TRBV11-2 and TRBJ2-2): EAGVAQSPRYKIIEKRQSVAFWCNPISGHATLYWYQQILGQGPKLLIQFQNNGVVDDSQLPKDRFSAERLKGVDSTLKIQPAKLEDSAVYLCASSLNLAGVTGELFFGEGSRLTVL.

This chain connects TRBV27 to TRBJ2-7, with a tentative D call TRBD2 (5 bases). CDR1 is MNHEY and CDR2 is SMNVEV in the germline V gene (reference sequence). This CDR3 region has 14 residues. V was pared by 8 bases and J by 3 bases, with 17 bases between. CDR3 residues: CASGGSSRNYEQYF. In DNA form, the CDR3 reads TGTGCCAGCGGAGGATCCTCCAGGAACTACGAGCAGTACTTC.

Ten or more counts support this clonotype. This chain connects TRBV5-1 to TRBJ2-1, with 8 positions matching TRBD2. Germline lookup yields CDR1 SGHRS and CDR2 YFSETQ. The CDR3 is 17 amino acids. V was clipped by 4 bases and J by 7 bases; unmatched bases: 16. CDR3 in amino acids: CASSLGGGLGSRNEQFF. The CDR3 bases are TGCGCCAGCAGCCTCGGGGGGGGACTAGGTTCGCGAAATGAGCAGTTCTTC.

The gene calls are TRBV27 and TRBJ2-7; either TRBD1 or TRBD2 may fit D (5 bases each). V was trimmed by 5 bases and J by 0 bases, leaving 23 bases between them. The CDR3 has 18 amino acids. CDR1 is MNHEY and CDR2 is SMNVEV in the germline V gene (reference sequence). This chain's CDR3 is CASSIRGVGTEISYEQYF. The CDR3 DNA follows: TGTGCCAGCAGTATTAGAGGGGTAGGGACGGAAATCTCCTACGAGCAGTACTTC.

V gene TRBV6-2 or TRBV6-3 combines with J gene TRBJ2-1, with 15 bases fitting TRBD2. Germline V gene lookup returns CDR1 MNHEY and CDR2 SVGEGT. The CDR3 covers 15 residues. Germline trimming cut 6 bases from V and 8 bases from J; bases unmatched to any gene: 5. The CDR3 DNA reads as TGTGCCAGCAGCCCGGGACTAGCGGGAGGATATGAGCAGTTCTTC. Translated: CASSPGLAGGYEQFF.

The sample holds a few counts of this clonotype. The CDR3 sequence is CASSQRQGRADTQYF. As DNA, the CDR3 is TGTGCCAGCAGCCAACGACAGGGTAGAGCAGATACGCAGTATTTT. The chain has TRBV14 and TRBJ2-3; 7 bases map to TRBD1. The CDR3 is 15 amino acids. Germline-derived CDR1 and CDR2 are SGHDN and FVKESK. V lost 2 bases, J lost 4 bases, and 6 bases stayed unmatched.

The gene calls are TRBV5-6 and TRBJ2-3, with TRBD2 as a possible D gene (6 bases). Per the germline V gene, CDR1 is SGHDT and CDR2 is YYEEEE. V lost 5 bases and J lost 1, with 11 bases in between. CDR3 length: 14 amino acids. This CDR3 is CASREAGRTDTQYF. The CDR3, as DNA: TGTGCCAGCAGGGAAGCGGGCCGCACAGATACGCAGTATTTT.

CDR3 sequence reads: CASSFDTANTGELFF. The CDR3 DNA reads as TGCGCCAGCAGCTTCGACACTGCGAACACCGGGGAGCTGTTTTTT. The V call is TRBV5-1, the J call TRBJ2-2; no firm D call. Trimming stripped 2 bases from V and 0 bases from J, with 8 bases between. Germline CDR1 SGHRS, CDR2 YFSETQ. The CDR3 sequence is 15 residues long.

V usage is TRBV18 and J usage is TRBJ2-5, with TRBD1 as a possible D gene (6 bases). V gave up 2 bases and J gave up 1 base, with 11 bases separating them. The CDR3 runs 15 residues. From germline, CDR1 is KGHSH and CDR2 LQKENI. CDR3 nucleotides: TGTGCCAGCTCACCAGGACCGACAGGCCAAGAGACCCAGTACTTC. Encoded protein: CASSPGPTGQETQYF.

The rearrangement links TRBV9 to TRBJ2-6, with D possibly matching TRBD1 (6 bases). Germline assignment: CDR1 SGDLS and CDR2 YYNGEE. The CDR3 runs 16 residues. V shed 4 bases and J shed 4 bases, with 15 bases lying between them. CDR3 in DNA: TGTGCCAGCAGCCCAAGGCAGGGGAAAGGGGCCAACGTCCTGACTTTC. It translates to CASSPRQGKGANVLTF.

There are a few counts of this clonotype. The chain has TRBV3-1 and TRBJ1-1, with D tentatively TRBD1 (5 bases). V lost 1 base and J 8 bases, leaving 11 bases between the germline ends. The germline CDR1 and CDR2 sequences are LGHDT and YNNKEL (reference sequence). There are 13 residues in the CDR3. The CDR3 sequence: CASSQAWQGEAFF. DNA of the CDR3: TGTGCCAGCAGCCAAGCTTGGCAGGGCGAAGCTTTCTTT.

The chain couples TRBV7-2 to TRBJ2-5, with 12 bases aligning to TRBD2. V shed 6 bases, J shed 8 bases, and the junction held 16 bases outside the gene matches. Germline loops: CDR1 SGHTA, CDR2 FQGNSA. This CDR3 region has 17 residues. The CDR3 sequence is CASSLRLAGDRMVTQYF. The CDR3 bases are TGTGCCAGCAGTCTACGACTAGCGGGGGACCGCATGGTAACCCAGTACTTC. Full variable domain (rest looked up from reference TRBV7-2 and TRBJ2-5): GAGVSQSPSNKVTEKGKDVELRCDPISGHTALYWYRQSLGQGLEFLIYFQGNSAPDKSGLPSDRFSAERTGGSVSTLTIQRTQQEDSAVYLCASSLRLAGDRMVTQYFGPGTRLLVL.

The table lists this clonotype with a few counts. This chain joins TRBV2 and TRBJ2-7, with 8 positions matching TRBD1. The V gene's germline CDR1 is SNHLY and CDR2 FYNNEI. V was pared by 6 bases and J by 0 bases, with 4 bases of the junction left unmatched. The CDR3 spans 14 residues. CDR3 in amino acids: CASRRTGPSYEQYF. In DNA form, the CDR3 reads TGTGCCAGCAGGAGGACAGGGCCCTCCTACGAGCAGTACTTC.

The V and J genes are TRBV4-1 and TRBJ1-1; 10 nucleotides line up with TRBD1. J gave up 1 base and V 4 bases, and 15 bases lay outside the gene matches. Germline V gene lookup returns CDR1 MGHRA and CDR2 YSYEKL. This CDR3 is 19 amino acids long. The CDR3 here is CASSPDGGTGAGGNTEAFF. The CDR3, as DNA: TGCGCCAGCAGCCCAGATGGGGGGACAGGGGCCGGCGGGAACACTGAAGCTTTCTTT.

Ten or more counts support this clonotype. The chain carries TRBV2 and TRBJ2-7, with no clear D. V was shortened by 7 bases and J by 0 bases, with 10 bases between the two germline ends. Germline values: CDR1 SNHLY, CDR2 FYNNEI. This CDR3 has 13 residues. CDR3 loop: CASTPRTSYEQYF. DNA of the CDR3: TGTGCCAGCACCCCAAGGACCTCCTACGAGCAGTACTTC.

This clonotype was seen at least ten times. The genes are TRBV6-2 or TRBV6-3 and TRBJ2-3; D might be TRBD1 or TRBD2, each matching 6 bases. V lost 1 base and J lost 4, with 9 bases in between. The germline V gene encodes CDR1 MNHEY and CDR2 SVGEGT. The CDR3 runs 14 residues. The CDR3 DNA reads as TGTGCCAGCAGTTACTTCGGGGGCCCAGATACGCAGTATTTT. Protein product: CASSYFGGPDTQYF.

This clonotype was observed a few times. The CDR3 here is CSVGWGEQPQHF. DNA for the CDR3: TGCAGCGTGGGGTGGGGTGAACAGCCCCAGCATTTT. The chain recombines TRBV29-1 with TRBJ1-5; D is unclear. This CDR3 has 12 amino acids. The ends were cut back, 6 bases at V and 7 bases at J, with 13 bases in the middle. The germline CDR1 and CDR2 sequences are SQVTM and ANQGSEA.

This clonotype was recorded a few times. This rearrangement joins TRBV28 to TRBJ2-1; 12 positions match TRBD2. There are 15 residues in the CDR3. Germline CDR1 MDHEN, CDR2 SYDVKM. Trimming removed 7 bases from V and 5 bases from J; junction bases left unmatched: 6. This CDR3 is CASNPSGGDDNEQFF. CDR3 bases: TGTGCCAGCAACCCTAGCGGGGGGGACGACAATGAGCAGTTCTTC.